One and the same sample provided the 29 T cell receptor beta chains below, sequenced in a study of tumor and adjacent non-tumor tissue in lung cancer. The template was RNA from unsorted bulk tissue. More than 3 cm separated this lung sample from the edge of the tumor. The library came from three nested PCR rounds adapted from ARM-PCR protocols. MiXCR, run by TCRdb on the multiplex PCR reads, gives a single entry per CDR3 protein. The sample lists 50,000 to 60,000 distinct CDR3 sequences; 74% were seen once. The sequenced material came from distant non-tumor lung tissue. These receptors came from an older woman with non-small cell lung cancer.

Points on this clonotype: Germline is not matched at one junction end, which may reflect a read error. The chain carries TRBV28 and TRBJ1-6, with 7 bases lining up with TRBD1. This CDR3 is 16 amino acids long. In germline, CDR1 is MDHEN, CDR2 SYDVKM. Here the CDR3 reads CTSSFRGRGYNSPFHF. CDR3 DNA sequence: TGTACCAGCAGTTTTAGGGGGCGCGGGTATAATTCACCCTTCCACTTT.

With respect to this clonotype: No conserved phenylalanine or tryptophan is present at the end of the CDR3, so a read error is the likely explanation. The limits of the CDR3 on the DNA are not certain, so only TCRdb's listed CDR3 is given. The V gene is TRBV4-2, the J gene TRBJ2-3; the D call TRBD2 from the table was never checked on the DNA. The V gene's germline CDR1 is LGHNA and CDR2 YNFKEQ. The CDR3 is 15 residues long, ends included. The CDR3 region is CASSQGSGTTDTRYY.

Comment on this clonotype: This sequence may be a read error, since a much larger clone differs from it by one base. The genes are TRBV28 and TRBJ2-1; 8 bases align to TRBD2. The V gene end was trimmed by 3 bases and the J gene end by 11 bases; junction bases not matched to a gene: 12. The V gene's germline CDR1 is MDHEN and CDR2 SYDVKM. The CDR3 length is 15 residues. The CDR3 DNA is TGTGCCAGCAGTTTGGCGGGAGGAAATTCTAATAAGCAGTTCTTC. Residues: CASSLAGGNSNKQFF.

On this clonotype: Given the absence of the conserved phenylalanine or tryptophan at the CDR3 end, a read error is likely. The V gene is TRBV11-3, the J gene TRBJ2-7; possibly TRBD2 for D (5 bases). This CDR3 comprises 14 residues. The germline gives CDR1 SGHNT, CDR2 YENEEA. The V gene lost 0 bases and the J gene lost 7 bases, with 13 bases spanning the gap. The CDR3 loop reads CASSLDTGTQEQYL. As DNA, the CDR3 is TGTGCCAGCAGCTTAGATACGGGAACCCAAGAGCAGTACCTC.

Comments on this clonotype: The junction departs from germline at one end; a sequencing error may be responsible. The gene calls are TRBV7-3 and TRBJ2-5; D gene uncertain. The CDR3 is 13 amino acids. The germline CDR1 and CDR2 sequences are SGHTA and FQGTGA. This chain's CDR3 is CASSFLPEETHYF. Here the CDR3 DNA reads TGTGCCAGCAGCTTTTTACCCGAAGAGACCCACTACTTC.

This clonotype is medium-sized (0.01 to 0.1%) within its sample. The V gene is TRBV7-8, the J gene TRBJ2-5, with D perhaps given as TRBD1 or TRBD2 (5 bases each). CDR3 size: 14 residues. V dropped 5 bases and J dropped 0 bases, with 10 bases sitting between them. CDR1 is SGHVS, CDR2 FQNEAQ, per germline. The CDR3, as DNA: TGTGCCAGCAGCGTGGGGGACCACCAAGAGACCCAGTACTTC. It encodes CASSVGDHQETQYF.

This clonotype is labeled medium-sized. The chain employs TRBV5-4 and TRBJ2-5; 8 bases are a match to TRBD1. V was pared by 2 bases and J by 5 bases, with 11 bases of the junction left unmatched. CDR3 length: 16 amino acids. Germline V gene data show CDR1 as SGHNT and CDR2 as YYREEE (reference sequence). The CDR3 sequence: CASSFRQGIGEETQYF. CDR3 coding DNA: TGTGCCAGCAGCTTTCGACAGGGGATAGGAGAGGAGACCCAGTACTTC.

At least ten counts were recorded for this clonotype. The V call is TRBV20-1, the J call TRBJ2-3; TRBD2 matches 7 bases. CDR1 and CDR2 from the germline V gene are DFQATT and SNEGSKA (reference sequence). The V and J ends lost 0 bases and 1 base, in that order; junction bases with no gene match: 1. The CDR3 totals 14 residues. The CDR3 spells CSARDTSGTDTQYF. The DNA for the CDR3 is TGCAGTGCTAGAGATACTAGCGGCACAGATACGCAGTATTTT.

In its sample, this clonotype ranks as medium-sized (0.01 to 0.1%). V usage is TRBV28 and J usage is TRBJ1-4; TRBD1 matches 8 bases. The CDR3 spans 14 residues. Germline CDR1 MDHEN, CDR2 SYDVKM. Trimming took 4 bases from V and 7 from J; bases not matched to a gene: 5. The CDR3 sequence is CASSSTGVAEKLFF. The CDR3 region has the DNA TGTGCCAGCAGTTCGACAGGGGTGGCTGAAAAACTGTTTTTT.

A word on this clonotype: The junction does not match germline at one end; this may be a read error. V is TRBV29-1 and J is TRBJ1-1; 10 positions agree with TRBD1. The V gene's germline CDR1 is SQVTM and CDR2 ANQGSEA. This CDR3 spans 12 amino acids. The CDR3 DNA is TGCAGTGTTGGACAGGGGGGTCACGAAGCTTCCTTT. Amino acid sequence: CSVGQGGHEASF.

For this clonotype: At one end, the junction sequence differs from germline, possibly due to a read error. The V and J genes are TRBV6-5 and TRBJ2-7; possible D gene TRBD2, 5 bases. The germline V gene encodes CDR1 MNHEY and CDR2 SVGAGI. The CDR3 length is 17 residues. The CDR3, as DNA: TGTGCCAGTCGCACCACACTTAGCGCGACCCTTCCCTACGAGCATTACTTC. Residues: CASRTTLSATLPYEHYF.

The sample holds one count of this clonotype. The rearrangement links TRBV6-6 to TRBJ1-2; D remains unclear. Germline-derived CDR1 and CDR2 are MNHNY and SVGAGI (reference sequence). Trimming shortened V by 8 bases and J by 8 bases, and 24 bases separated the two germline ends. CDR3 length: 15 residues. The CDR3 loop is CASDTPGRTSWGYTF. CDR3 nucleotide sequence: TGTGCCAGCGACACCCCGGGCCGAACATCGTGGGGCTACACCTTC.

This clonotype was seen repeatedly, ten times or more. The chain uses TRBV30 and TRBJ2-5, with 12 bases that match TRBD2. The CDR3 contains 14 residues. Looked up from germline, CDR1 is GTSNPN and CDR2 is SVGIG (reference sequence). This CDR3 reads CGTSGEEYQETQYF. CDR3 in DNA: TGTGGGACTAGCGGGGAGGAGTACCAAGAGACCCAGTACTTC.

Worth noting for this clonotype: This may stem from a read error, because a much larger clone lies one nucleotide away. The chain combines TRBV6-1 with TRBJ2-7; D not resolved. The CDR3 consists of 13 residues. Germline loops: CDR1 MNHNS, CDR2 SASEGT. The CDR3 protein is CASSEGAAYGQYF. In nucleotides, the CDR3 is TGTGCCAGCAGTGAAGGGGCCGCCTACGGGCAGTACTTC.

This clonotype showed up just once. The junction departs from germline at one end; a sequencing error may be responsible. V is TRBV11-2 and J is TRBJ2-7; 10 bases align to TRBD2. In germline, CDR1 is SGHAT, CDR2 FQNNGV. The CDR3 has 16 amino acids. This CDR3 reads CAGSLTSGWAYYEQYF. CDR3 sequence (DNA): TGTGCCGGCAGCTTGACTAGCGGGTGGGCCTACTACGAACAGTACTTC.

This clonotype is a singleton in its sample. The junction differs from germline at one of its ends, possibly a read error. The V and J genes are TRBV20-1 and TRBJ1-5; D gene unclear. Germline V gene data show CDR1 as DFQATT and CDR2 as SNEGSKA (reference sequence). The CDR3 has 15 amino acids. This CDR3 is CSARDINAENQLQHF. CDR3 nucleotides: TGCAGTGCTAGAGATATAAATGCGGAGAATCAGCTCCAGCATTTT.

This clonotype was recorded many times. At one boundary the junction diverges from the germline segment, which might be a read error. The gene calls are TRBV4-2 and TRBJ1-2; D possibly corresponds to TRBD1 (5 bases). Germline V gene data show CDR1 as LGHNA and CDR2 as YNFKEQ. The CDR3 is 16 residues long. The CDR3 region is CASGQDPELGLGGYTF. The CDR3 coding sequence is TGTGCCAGCGGCCAAGATCCGGAGTTGGGGCTCGGGGGCTACACCTTC.

This rearrangement joins TRBV29-1 to TRBJ1-2, with 9 bases aligning to TRBD1. V was pared by 4 bases and J by 14 bases, with 11 bases of the junction left unmatched. The CDR3 sequence is 12 residues long. Germline V gene lookup returns CDR1 SQVTM and CDR2 ANQGSEA. The CDR3: CSVVNRGHRMTF. The CDR3 region has the DNA TGCAGCGTTGTGAACAGGGGGCACAGAATGACCTTC.

The genes are TRBV7-2 and TRBJ2-7; no clear D. V was shortened by 2 bases and J by 1 base, with 6 bases between the two germline ends. Germline values: CDR1 SGHTA, CDR2 FQGNSA. The length of the CDR3 is 13 residues. The CDR3, as DNA: TGTGCCAGCAGCTTATCTCTTTCCTACGAGCAGTACTTC. As protein: CASSLSLSYEQYF.

Of note for this clonotype: At one end, the junction sequence differs from germline, possibly due to a read error. V usage is TRBV6-1 and J usage is TRBJ1-1; D not resolved. CDR3 length: 11 amino acids. Germline CDR1 is MNHNS and CDR2 is SASEGT. The CDR3, as DNA: TGCGCCAGCAGTGAATTTACTAAAGCTTTCTTT. This encodes CASSEFTKAFF.

This clonotype showed up just once. This chain links TRBV12-3 or TRBV12-4 with TRBJ1-6; weak D call: TRBD1 (5 bases). CDR3 size: 14 residues. V shed 10 bases and J shed 7 bases, with 17 bases lying between them. Here the CDR3 DNA reads TGTGCCATCAGGATGGGGGGGGAGAATTCACCCCTCCACTTT. Translating gives CAIRMGGENSPLHF.

A word on this clonotype: Relative to the germline gene, one junction end is altered; a read error may explain this. The chain recombines TRBV20-1 with TRBJ1-4; possibly TRBD1 for D (6 bases). The CDR3 has 14 amino acids. Germline CDR1 and CDR2: DFQATT and SNEGSKA (reference sequence). The DNA of the CDR3 is TGCAGAGCTAGTCTCAGAGGGGGAACCGAAAAACTGTTTTTT. As protein: CRASLRGGTEKLFF.

This chain uses TRBV5-6 with TRBJ2-2, with a tentative D call TRBD2 (5 bases). The CDR3 consists of 14 residues. Germline loops: CDR1 SGHDT, CDR2 YYEEEE. The V end was cut by 7 bases, the J end by 5 bases, with 15 bases between. The DNA for the CDR3 is TGTGCCAGCTCCACCTTAGGGAGAACCGGGGAGCTGTTTTTT. This encodes CASSTLGRTGELFF.

V gene TRBV12-3 or TRBV12-4 combines with J gene TRBJ1-2; possibly TRBD1 for D (5 bases). The length of the CDR3 is 13 residues. V lost 9 bases and J lost 7, with 18 bases in between. CDR3 amino acids: CASCFSSGTGYTF. The DNA of the CDR3 is TGTGCCAGTTGTTTCTCCTCAGGGACTGGCTACACCTTC.

This clonotype is medium-sized (0.01 to 0.1%) in the sample. The chain has TRBV4-3 and TRBJ2-5, with D maybe TRBD2 (6 bases). Trimming shortened V by 5 bases and J by 1 base, and 11 bases separated the two germline ends. The germline V gene encodes CDR1 LGHNA and CDR2 YSLEER. The CDR3 is 14 amino acids. The CDR3 DNA reads TGCGCCAGCAGCACAAGGGGACTCCAAGAGACCCAGTACTTC. Translated: CASSTRGLQETQYF.

This clonotype was counted a few times. This chain connects TRBV19 to TRBJ1-5, with 7 nucleotides matching TRBD1. V trimming: 4 bases; J trimming: 6 bases; junction bases outside the gene matches: 3. In germline, CDR1 is LNHDA, CDR2 SQIVND (reference sequence). The CDR3 extends over 13 amino acids. CDR3 protein: CASSRGGGQPQHF. The DNA of the CDR3 is TGTGCCAGTAGTAGAGGGGGCGGTCAGCCCCAGCATTTT.

Comments on this clonotype: It is unclear where the CDR3 begins or ends on the DNA, so no DNA is shown, and the CDR3 is as TCRdb lists it. The genes are TRBV4-2 and TRBJ1-2; no DNA check was done on the table's D call, TRBD1. The CDR3 extends over 15 residues, inclusive of both ends. Germline CDR1 LGHNA, CDR2 YNFKEQ. CDR3 sequence: CACSQDGTSNYGCTF.

Notes on this clonotype: An end of the junction does not agree with germline; a read error may underlie this. The rearrangement joins TRBV6-2 or TRBV6-3 to TRBJ1-1; 8 positions agree with TRBD1. The CDR3 loop spans 15 amino acids. Germline loops: CDR1 MNHEY, CDR2 SVGEGT. The CDR3 is CTSSSIVARTGEAFF. For the CDR3, the DNA is TGTACCAGCAGTTCCATTGTCGCGAGGACAGGGGAAGCTTTCTTT.

To note about this clonotype: An end of the junction does not agree with germline; a read error may underlie this. This sequence joins TRBV7-9 and TRBJ2-1; D remains ambiguous. CDR1 is SEHNR and CDR2 is FQNEAQ in the germline V gene (reference sequence). This CDR3 is built from 15 residues. CDR3 protein: CAGSLVSLTLGEQFF. The CDR3, as DNA: TGTGCCGGCAGCTTAGTGTCACTGACATTGGGTGAGCAGTTCTTC.